Below, 29 T cell receptor beta chains from the same sample are listed, as sequenced in a study of low-dose radiotherapy and immunotherapy resistance in tumors. Alpha and beta chains were covered, as first-strand cDNA relied on TRAV- and TRBV-specific primers. For amplifying TCRs, the PCR ran for about 20 cycles with Phusion, which was used together with a constant-region primer and the adapter on the V primers. One entry per CDR3 protein, called by TCRdb with MiXCR from the reads. The data show 18,000 or so distinct CDR3 sequences, 74% seen once. These receptors all stem from a human donor with advanced metastatic prostate, ovarian, gallbladder or colorectal cancer (not recorded which). This table probably holds off-target reads from a library built for another chain.

This clonotype was recorded once. V usage is TRBV18 and J usage is TRBJ2-3, with D maybe TRBD2 (5 bases). This CDR3 is 13 amino acids long. Trimming shortened V by 4 bases and J by 2 bases, and 7 bases separated the two germline ends. CDR1 is KGHSH, CDR2 LQKENI, per germline. As DNA, the CDR3 is TGTGCCAGCTCACTCCGGGACACAGATACGCAGTATTTT. Translation gives CASSLRDTDTQYF.

The rearrangement joins TRBV5-1 to TRBJ1-6; no reliable D call. V lost 4 bases, J lost 13 bases, and 18 bases lay in between. CDR3 size: 14 residues. From germline, CDR1 is SGHRS and CDR2 YFSETQ. The CDR3 DNA is TGCGCCAGCAGCCTGAATGTGGCGGGTTCCCCCCTCCACTTT. This codes for CASSLNVAGSPLHF.

This clonotype was recorded a few times. This chain connects TRBV11-3 to TRBJ2-1, with 8 positions matching TRBD2. CDR3 length: 15 amino acids. Germline V lookup: CDR1 SGHNT, CDR2 YENEEA. After removal of 1 base from V and 6 bases from J, the junction contained 5 bases not matched to a gene. CDR3 region: CASSLGGLALNEQFF. The CDR3 nucleotides are TGTGCCAGCAGCTTAGGTGGACTAGCACTCAATGAGCAGTTCTTC. Looking up the rest from reference TRBV11-3 and TRBJ2-1 gives the full variable domain: EAGVVQSPRYKIIEKKQPVAFWCNPISGHNTLYWYLQNLGQGPELLIRYENEEAVDDSQLPKDRFSAERLKGVDSTLKIQPAELGDSAVYLCASSLGGLALNEQFFGPGTRLTVL.

This chain uses TRBV28 with TRBJ2-7, with no clear D. The CDR3 length is 11 residues. CDR1 MDHEN and CDR2 SYDVKM come from the germline V gene. V lost 7 bases and J lost 1, with 5 bases in between. CDR3 loop: CASTGSYEQYF. The CDR3 DNA reads TGTGCCAGCACAGGTTCCTACGAGCAGTACTTC.

The chain carries TRBV28 and TRBJ2-7; 11 bases match TRBD1. CDR1 is MDHEN and CDR2 is SYDVKM in the germline V gene. The CDR3 length is 13 residues. V trimming: 8 bases; J trimming: 5 bases; junction bases outside the gene matches: 5. The chain's CDR3 is CASPGQGVHEQYF. In DNA, the CDR3 is TGTGCCAGCCCGGGACAGGGGGTCCACGAGCAGTACTTC. Filled out from reference TRBV28 and TRBJ2-7, the complete variable domain reads DVKVTQSSRYLVKRTGEKVFLECVQDMDHENMFWYRQDPGLGLRLIYFSYDVKMKEKGDIPEGYSVSREKKERFSLILESASTNQTSMYLCASPGQGVHEQYFGPGTRLTVT.

J is TRBJ2-3 and V is TRBV3-1; 7 bases are a match to TRBD2. The V gene's germline CDR1 is LGHDT and CDR2 YNNKEL (reference sequence). This CDR3 region has 14 residues. The ends lost 6 bases at V and 1 base at J; junction bases unmatched: 4. The CDR3 loop reads CASRTSDGTDTQYF. DNA for the CDR3: TGTGCCAGCAGAACTAGCGACGGCACAGATACGCAGTATTTT.

V usage is TRBV10-3 and J usage is TRBJ1-6; TRBD1 agrees at 10 bases. The CDR3 consists of 12 residues. In germline, CDR1 is ENHRY, CDR2 SYGVKD. V lost 11 bases, J lost 7 bases, and 2 bases stayed unmatched. CDR3 in DNA: TGTGCCGTGGGACAGGGGAATTCACCCCTCCACTTT. Encoded protein: CAVGQGNSPLHF.

The rearrangement joins TRBV5-1 to TRBJ1-6, with TRBD1 as a possible D gene (6 bases). This CDR3 is 13 amino acids long. CDR1 and CDR2 (germline): SGHRS, YFSETQ. Trimming cost V 5 bases and J 7 bases, with 10 bases left between them. Written as DNA, the CDR3 is TGCGCCAGCAGTACCACAGGGAATTCACCCCTCCACTTT. Its protein is CASSTTGNSPLHF.

The rearrangement uses TRBV14 and TRBJ1-2, with D possibly being TRBD1 (6 bases). The V gene lost 4 bases and the J gene lost 2 bases, with 14 bases spanning the gap. The CDR3 has 15 amino acids. The germline CDR1 and CDR2 sequences are SGHDN and FVKESK. The CDR3 reads CASSPWTVENYGYTF. The DNA of the CDR3 is TGTGCCAGCAGCCCCTGGACAGTTGAGAACTATGGCTACACCTTC.

The J gene is TRBJ1-5, the V gene TRBV18, with D uncertain. Germline CDR1 is KGHSH and CDR2 is LQKENI. The CDR3 totals 14 residues. V lost 2 bases to trimming and J lost 0 bases, with 5 bases between them. The CDR3 DNA reads as TGTGCCAGCTCACCAGGGAATAGCAATCAGCCCCAGCATTTT. Its protein is CASSPGNSNQPQHF.

This rearrangement joins TRBV5-6 to TRBJ2-4; 13 nucleotides match TRBD2. Germline-derived CDR1 and CDR2 are SGHDT and YYEEEE. The CDR3 runs to 21 residues. The V gene end was trimmed by 1 base and the J gene end by 1 base; junction bases not matched to a gene: 14. Written as DNA, the CDR3 is TGTGCCAGCAGCTTGCTTCGATACAGGACTAGCGGGAGTTCGGCCAAAAACATTCAGTACTTC. Translating gives CASSLLRYRTSGSSAKNIQYF.

This clonotype was detected only once. The V call is TRBV6-1, the J call TRBJ1-1, with D uncertain. V dropped 5 bases and J dropped 8 bases, with 12 bases sitting between them. Germline assignment: CDR1 MNHNS and CDR2 SASEGT. The length of the CDR3 is 12 residues. CDR3 DNA: TGTGCCAGCAGTTTCCCCTCGGGGGAAGCTTTCTTT. Translating it yields CASSFPSGEAFF.

The rearrangement uses TRBV6-1 and TRBJ2-2; D unclear. The CDR3 spans 14 residues. The V gene's germline CDR1 is MNHNS and CDR2 SASEGT. The germline V and J ends were trimmed by 5 bases and 4 bases, with 11 bases remaining between them. The CDR3 is CASSTSRLTGELFF. CDR3 bases: TGTGCCAGCAGTACCTCTAGGCTCACCGGGGAGCTGTTTTTT.

The chain combines TRBV2 with TRBJ2-3; D gene uncertain. The CDR3 runs 13 residues. From germline, CDR1 is SNHLY and CDR2 FYNNEI. Trimming removed 10 bases from V and 2 bases from J, with 13 bases in between. The CDR3 DNA reads as TGTGCCACCCTGAGCTTTGACACAGATACGCAGTATTTT. This gives the protein CATLSFDTDTQYF.

This clonotype turned up a few times. V is TRBV4-2 and J is TRBJ2-3; 7 nucleotides line up with TRBD1. Germline trimming cut 4 bases from V and 4 bases from J; bases unmatched to any gene: 8. The germline gives CDR1 LGHNA, CDR2 YNFKEQ. The CDR3 totals 15 residues. The DNA for the CDR3 is TGTGCCAGCAGCCTCCAGACAGGGTTCGCAGATACGCAGTATTTT. This gives the protein CASSLQTGFADTQYF.

This clonotype appeared once. The chain links TRBV4-2 to TRBJ2-7; 7 bases map to TRBD1. J lost 0 bases, V lost 4 bases, and 15 bases had no gene match. Germline values: CDR1 LGHNA, CDR2 YNFKEQ. There are 18 residues in the CDR3. CDR3 loop: CASSLGPTGTVISYEQYF. The DNA for the CDR3 is TGTGCCAGCAGCCTGGGGCCGACGGGGACAGTAATCTCCTACGAGCAGTACTTC.

This clonotype has just one count. This chain links TRBV28 with TRBJ1-4, with a possible D match to TRBD1 (6 bases). Germline V gene data show CDR1 as MDHEN and CDR2 as SYDVKM. CDR3 length: 11 amino acids. Written as DNA, the CDR3 is TGTGTTGTACAGGGTAATGAAAAACTGTTTTTT. Protein product: CVVQGNEKLFF.

The V call is TRBV5-4, the J call TRBJ2-3; weak D call: TRBD2 (5 bases). The germline V gene has CDR1 SGHNT and CDR2 YYREEE (reference sequence). The ends were cut back, 4 bases at V and 1 base at J, with 13 bases in the middle. This CDR3 comprises 15 residues. This chain's CDR3 is CASSGGGVGTDTQYF. Here the CDR3 DNA reads TGTGCCAGCAGCGGAGGTGGGGTTGGCACAGATACGCAGTATTTT.

V usage is TRBV28 and J usage is TRBJ2-5; maybe TRBD1 (6 bases). With 4 bases removed from V and 4 bases from J, the gap between germline ends came to 13 bases. The CDR3 is 14 residues long. Per germline, CDR1 MDHEN and CDR2 SYDVKM. The chain's CDR3 is CASSSQGGGETQYF. The CDR3 DNA reads TGTGCCAGCAGTTCACAGGGTGGGGGAGAGACCCAGTACTTC. Complete variable domain (other parts from reference TRBV28 and TRBJ2-5): DVKVTQSSRYLVKRTGEKVFLECVQDMDHENMFWYRQDPGLGLRLIYFSYDVKMKEKGDIPEGYSVSREKKERFSLILESASTNQTSMYLCASSSQGGGETQYFGPGTRLLVL.

The chain has TRBV2 and TRBJ2-1; either TRBD1 or TRBD2 may supply D (5 bases each). This CDR3 spans 14 amino acids. The germline CDR1 and CDR2 sequences are SNHLY and FYNNEI. Trimming stripped 10 bases from V and 4 bases from J, with 17 bases between. CDR3 bases: TGTGCCAACCATGGGGGTGGCGGATACAATGAGCAGTTCTTC. This gives the protein CANHGGGGYNEQFF.

The rearrangement joins TRBV2 to TRBJ1-4; tentative D call: TRBD1 (6 bases). Germline lookup yields CDR1 SNHLY and CDR2 FYNNEI. This CDR3 is 14 amino acids long. The V end lost 7 bases, the J end lost 4 bases, and 13 bases lay between the germline ends. The CDR3 coding sequence is TGTGCCAGCACCCCGGGGGCGAATAATGAAAAACTGTTTTTT. This gives the protein CASTPGANNEKLFF. Full variable domain (remainder filled in from reference TRBV2 and TRBJ1-4): EPEVTQTPSHQVTQMGQEVILRCVPISNHLYFYWYRQILGQKVEFLVSFYNNEISEKSEIFDDQFSVERPDGSNFTLKIRSTKLEDSAMYFCASTPGANNEKLFFGSGTQLSVL.

This sequence joins TRBV20-1 and TRBJ2-5; D gene ambiguous. Germline CDR1 and CDR2: DFQATT and SNEGSKA (reference sequence). Trimming cost V 5 bases and J 3 bases, with 10 bases left between them. This CDR3 has 12 residues. CDR3 loop: CSAGVMEETQYF. CDR3 nucleotides: TGCAGTGCTGGGGTCATGGAAGAGACCCAGTACTTC.

Only one count was recorded for this clonotype. The chain carries TRBV24-1 and TRBJ1-2; perhaps TRBD1 as D (6 bases). V lost 4 bases and J lost 7, with 15 bases in between. Germline V gives CDR1 KGHDR, CDR2 SFDVKD. The CDR3 is 14 amino acids. The CDR3 reads CATSEPRQASGYTF. The CDR3 DNA reads as TGTGCCACCAGTGAGCCAAGACAGGCCTCTGGCTACACCTTC.

V usage is TRBV2 and J usage is TRBJ1-2; D might be TRBD1 (6 bases). The germline CDR1 and CDR2 sequences are SNHLY and FYNNEI. The V end was cut by 8 bases, the J end by 4 bases, with 17 bases between. The CDR3 contains 14 residues. Written as DNA, the CDR3 is TGTGCCAGCCCCTCGGACAGCTACAGCTATGGCTACACCTTC. Its translation is CASPSDSYSYGYTF.

The chain couples TRBV7-2 to TRBJ1-3; D call uncertain. Germline V CDR1 and CDR2: SGHTA, FQGNSA. Trimming shortened V by 1 base and J by 4 bases, and 11 bases separated the two germline ends. The CDR3 is 15 residues long. The CDR3 sequence: CASSLGAVGGNTIYF. DNA of the CDR3: TGTGCCAGCAGCTTAGGGGCGGTAGGCGGAAACACCATATATTTT.

The chain has TRBV20-1 and TRBJ1-1, with 8 bases matching TRBD1. With 6 bases clipped from V and 2 bases from J, the junction kept 14 bases outside the gene matches. This CDR3 is 16 amino acids long. Germline CDR1 is DFQATT and CDR2 is SNEGSKA (reference sequence). The CDR3 loop reads CSAPPPLDRVNTEAFF. CDR3 nucleotide sequence: TGCAGTGCCCCACCCCCCCTGGACAGGGTTAACACTGAAGCTTTCTTT.

This clonotype was observed once. One end of the junction fails to match germline, which may point to a read error. The chain employs TRBV5-1 and TRBJ2-6; D remains ambiguous. CDR3 length equals 14 residues. In germline, CDR1 is SGHRS, CDR2 YFSETQ. CDR3 nucleotide sequence: TGCGCCAGCAGCACCACCCCTGGGACCAACGTCCTGACTTTC. Its protein product is CASSTTPGTNVLTF.

This clonotype was detected only a few times. The gene calls are TRBV15 and TRBJ2-3; D is undetermined. The CDR3 totals 16 residues. CDR1 is LNHNV, CDR2 YYDKDF, per germline (reference sequence). Trimming removed 3 bases from V and 0 bases from J, with 13 bases in between. CDR3 bases: TGTGCCACCAGCAGGAGAAGGGCCGAAAGCACAGATACGCAGTATTTT. It encodes CATSRRRAESTDTQYF.

The chain combines TRBV7-2 with TRBJ2-1; D unclear. CDR1 SGHTA and CDR2 FQGNSA come from the germline V gene. The ends were cut back, 4 bases at V and 6 bases at J, with 16 bases in the middle. The CDR3 length is 15 residues. This CDR3 is CASSSTPETFNEQFF. CDR3 sequence (DNA): TGTGCCAGCAGCTCTACCCCTGAGACGTTCAATGAGCAGTTCTTC.